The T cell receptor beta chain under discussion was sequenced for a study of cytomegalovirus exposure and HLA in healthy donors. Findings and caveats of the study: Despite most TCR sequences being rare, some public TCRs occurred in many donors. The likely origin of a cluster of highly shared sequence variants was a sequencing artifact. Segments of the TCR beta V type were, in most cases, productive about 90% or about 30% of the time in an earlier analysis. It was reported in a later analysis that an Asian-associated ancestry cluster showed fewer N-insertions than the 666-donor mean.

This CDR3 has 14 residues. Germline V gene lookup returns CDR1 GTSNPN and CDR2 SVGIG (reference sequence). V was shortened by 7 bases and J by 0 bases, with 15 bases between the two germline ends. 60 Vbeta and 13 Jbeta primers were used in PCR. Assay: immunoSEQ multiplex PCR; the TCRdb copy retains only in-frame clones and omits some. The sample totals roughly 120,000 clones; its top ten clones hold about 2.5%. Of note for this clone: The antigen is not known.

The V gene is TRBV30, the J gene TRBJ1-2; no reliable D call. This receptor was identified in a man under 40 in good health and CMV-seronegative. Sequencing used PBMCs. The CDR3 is CAFERQVANYGYTF. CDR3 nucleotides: TGTGCCTTCGAGAGGCAAGTCGCTAACTATGGCTACACCTTC. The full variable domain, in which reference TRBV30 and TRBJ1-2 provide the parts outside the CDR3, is SQTIHQWPATLVQPVGSPLSLECTVEGTSNPNLYWYRQAAGRGLQLLFYSVGIGQISSEVPQNLSASRPQDRQFILSSKKLLLSDSGFYLCAFERQVANYGYTFGSGTRLTVV.